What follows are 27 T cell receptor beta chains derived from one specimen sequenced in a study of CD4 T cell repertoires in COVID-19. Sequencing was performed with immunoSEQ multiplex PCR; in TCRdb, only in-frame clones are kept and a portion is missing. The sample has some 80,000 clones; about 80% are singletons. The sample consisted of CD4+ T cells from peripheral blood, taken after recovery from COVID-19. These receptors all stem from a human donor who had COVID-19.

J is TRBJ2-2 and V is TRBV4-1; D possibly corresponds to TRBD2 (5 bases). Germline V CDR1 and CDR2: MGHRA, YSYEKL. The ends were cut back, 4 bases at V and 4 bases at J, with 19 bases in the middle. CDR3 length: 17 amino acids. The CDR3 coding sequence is TGCGCCAGCAGCCCCCGAAATCTCGGGATTAGCACCGGGGAGCTGTTTTTT. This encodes CASSPRNLGISTGELFF.

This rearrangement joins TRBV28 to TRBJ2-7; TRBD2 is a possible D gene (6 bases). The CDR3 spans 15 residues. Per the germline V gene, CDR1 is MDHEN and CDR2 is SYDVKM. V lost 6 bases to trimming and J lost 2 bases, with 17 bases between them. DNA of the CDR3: TGTGCCAGCAGCTCCTTTGGGGGGTCTACCTACGAGCAGTACTTC. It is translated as CASSSFGGSTYEQYF.

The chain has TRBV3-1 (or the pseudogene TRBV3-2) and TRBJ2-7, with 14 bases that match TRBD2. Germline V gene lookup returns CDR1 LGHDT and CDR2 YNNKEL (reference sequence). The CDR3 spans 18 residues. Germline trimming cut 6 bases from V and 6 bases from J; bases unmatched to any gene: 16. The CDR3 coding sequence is TGTGCCAGCAGTGCCGGGACTAGCGGGAGCGGTGGAACGGGCGAGCAGTACTTC. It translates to CASSAGTSGSGGTGEQYF.

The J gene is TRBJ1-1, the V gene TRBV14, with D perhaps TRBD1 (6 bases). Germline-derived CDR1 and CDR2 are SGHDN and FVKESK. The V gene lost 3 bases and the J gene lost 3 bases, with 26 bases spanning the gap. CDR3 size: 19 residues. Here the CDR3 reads CASSHMRGTGPPRDTEAFF. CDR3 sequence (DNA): TGTGCCAGCAGCCACATGAGGGGAACAGGGCCCCCGAGGGACACTGAAGCTTTCTTT.

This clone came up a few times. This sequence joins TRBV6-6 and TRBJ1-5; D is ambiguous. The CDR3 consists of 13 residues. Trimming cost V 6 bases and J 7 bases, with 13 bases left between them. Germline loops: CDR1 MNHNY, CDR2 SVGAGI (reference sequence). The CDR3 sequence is CASSTDAGQPQHF. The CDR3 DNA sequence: TGTGCCAGCAGCACAGATGCTGGGCAGCCCCAGCATTTT.

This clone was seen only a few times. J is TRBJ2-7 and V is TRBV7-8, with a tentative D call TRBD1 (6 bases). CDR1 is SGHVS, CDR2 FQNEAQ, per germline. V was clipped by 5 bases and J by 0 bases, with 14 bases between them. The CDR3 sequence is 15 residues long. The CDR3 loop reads CASSPHRASSYEQYF. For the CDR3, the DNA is TGTGCCAGCAGCCCCCACAGGGCTAGCTCCTACGAGCAGTACTTC.

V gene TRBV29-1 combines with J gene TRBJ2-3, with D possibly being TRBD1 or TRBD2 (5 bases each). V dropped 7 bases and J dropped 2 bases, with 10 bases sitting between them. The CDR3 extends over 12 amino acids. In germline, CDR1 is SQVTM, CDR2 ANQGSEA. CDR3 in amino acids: CSGLGDTDTQYF. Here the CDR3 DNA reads TGCAGCGGACTGGGGGACACAGATACGCAGTATTTT.

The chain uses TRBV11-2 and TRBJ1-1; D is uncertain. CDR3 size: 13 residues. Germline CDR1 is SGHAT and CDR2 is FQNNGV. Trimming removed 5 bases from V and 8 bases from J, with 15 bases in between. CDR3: CASSPGLGEEAFF. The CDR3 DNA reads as TGTGCCAGCAGCCCCGGTTTGGGCGAGGAAGCTTTCTTT.

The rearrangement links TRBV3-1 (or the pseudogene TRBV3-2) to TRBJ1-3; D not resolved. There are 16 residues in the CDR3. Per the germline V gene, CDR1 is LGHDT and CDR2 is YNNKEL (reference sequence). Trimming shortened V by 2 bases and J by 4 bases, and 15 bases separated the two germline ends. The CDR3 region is CASSQFFRTLGNTIYF. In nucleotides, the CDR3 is TGTGCCAGCAGCCAATTCTTTCGGACGTTGGGAAACACCATATATTTT.

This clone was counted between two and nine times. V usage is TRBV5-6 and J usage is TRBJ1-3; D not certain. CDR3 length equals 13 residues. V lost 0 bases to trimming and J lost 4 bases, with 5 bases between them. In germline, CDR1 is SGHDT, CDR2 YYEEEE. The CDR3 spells CASSLVGGNTIYF. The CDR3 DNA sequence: TGTGCCAGCAGCTTGGTGGGAGGAAACACCATATATTTT.

The CDR3 reads CASSSPAGGAGQPQHF. DNA for the CDR3: TGTGCCAGCAGCAGCCCCGCAGGGGGGGCTGGCCAGCCCCAGCATTTT. The chain carries TRBV6-2 or TRBV6-3 and TRBJ1-5, with 7 bases fitting TRBD1. Germline trimming cut 6 bases from V and 7 bases from J; bases unmatched to any gene: 15. Germline V gene data show CDR1 as MNHEY and CDR2 as SVGEGT. The CDR3 runs 16 residues.

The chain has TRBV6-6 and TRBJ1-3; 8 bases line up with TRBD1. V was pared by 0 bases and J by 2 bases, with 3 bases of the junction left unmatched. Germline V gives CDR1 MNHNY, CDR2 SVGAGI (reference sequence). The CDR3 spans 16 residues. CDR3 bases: TGTGCCAGCAGTTACTCGATACAGGGGGCTGGAAACACCATATATTTT. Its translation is CASSYSIQGAGNTIYF.

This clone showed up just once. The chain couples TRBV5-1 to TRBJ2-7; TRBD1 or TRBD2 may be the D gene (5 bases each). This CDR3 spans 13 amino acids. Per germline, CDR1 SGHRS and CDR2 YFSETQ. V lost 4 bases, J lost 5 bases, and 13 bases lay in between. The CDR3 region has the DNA TGCGCCAGCAGCGGGGGTGGTCGACACGAGCAGTACTTC. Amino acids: CASSGGGRHEQYF.

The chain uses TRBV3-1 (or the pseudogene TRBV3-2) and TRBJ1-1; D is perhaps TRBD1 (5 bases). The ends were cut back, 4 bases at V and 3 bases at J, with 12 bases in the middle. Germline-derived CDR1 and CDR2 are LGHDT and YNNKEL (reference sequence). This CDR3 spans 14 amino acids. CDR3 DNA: TGTGCCAGCAGCCCCGGACAAGCTGACACTGAAGCTTTCTTT. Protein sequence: CASSPGQADTEAFF.

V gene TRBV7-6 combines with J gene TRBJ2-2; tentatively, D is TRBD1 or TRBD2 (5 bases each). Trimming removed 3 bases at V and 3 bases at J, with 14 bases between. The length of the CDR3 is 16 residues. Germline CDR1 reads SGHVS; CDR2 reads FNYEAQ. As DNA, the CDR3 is TGTGCCAGCAGCTTCGGGGCTCTCCTACACACCGGGGAGCTGTTTTTT. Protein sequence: CASSFGALLHTGELFF.

The CDR3 region is CASSLGLGQRNTEAFF. CDR3 bases: TGTGCCAGCAGCTTGGGGCTCGGACAGAGGAACACTGAAGCTTTCTTT. The chain is built from TRBV11-1 and TRBJ1-1; perhaps TRBD1 as D (6 bases). Germline CDR1 and CDR2: SGHAT and FQDESV (reference sequence). Trimming stripped 3 bases from V and 1 base from J, with 15 bases between. This CDR3 comprises 16 residues.

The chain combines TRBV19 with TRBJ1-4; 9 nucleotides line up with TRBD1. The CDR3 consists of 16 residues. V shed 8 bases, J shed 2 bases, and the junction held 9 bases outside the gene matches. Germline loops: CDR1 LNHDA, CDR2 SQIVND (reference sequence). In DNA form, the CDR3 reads TGTGCCAGTGGGTCGGGACAGGGCAGGACTAATGAAAAACTGTTTTTT. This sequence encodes CASGSGQGRTNEKLFF. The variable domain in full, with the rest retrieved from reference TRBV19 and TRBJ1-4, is DGGITQSPKYLFRKEGQNVTLSCEQNLNHDAMYWYRQDPGQGLRLIYYSQIVNDFQKGDIAEGYSVSREKKESFPLTVTSAQKNPTAFYLCASGSGQGRTNEKLFFGSGTQLSVL.

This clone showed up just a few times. This chain's CDR3 is CAINGGGYNEQFF. The CDR3 DNA reads TGTGCCATCAACGGGGGGGGCTACAATGAGCAGTTCTTC. This chain links TRBV10-3 with TRBJ2-1; 8 bases fit TRBD2. This CDR3 region has 13 residues. V trimming: 7 bases; J trimming: 3 bases; junction bases outside the gene matches: 2. Germline CDR1 ENHRY, CDR2 SYGVKD.

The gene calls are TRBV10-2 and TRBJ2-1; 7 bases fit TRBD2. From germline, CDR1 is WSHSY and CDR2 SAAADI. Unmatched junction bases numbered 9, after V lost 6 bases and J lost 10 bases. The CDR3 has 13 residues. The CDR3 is CASSQVGEGEQFF. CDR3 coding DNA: TGCGCCAGCAGCCAAGTCGGGGAGGGGGAGCAGTTCTTC.

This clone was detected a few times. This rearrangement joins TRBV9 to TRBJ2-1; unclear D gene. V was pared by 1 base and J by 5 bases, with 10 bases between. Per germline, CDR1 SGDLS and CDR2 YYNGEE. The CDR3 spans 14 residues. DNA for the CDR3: TGTGCCAGCAGCGTAATTGCAAGCCACAATGAGCAGTTCTTC. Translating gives CASSVIASHNEQFF.

The CDR3, as DNA: TGCGCCAGCAGCGGAGAGACAGGGGGAAGTGAAAAACTGTTTTTT. The encoded protein is CASSGETGGSEKLFF. This sequence joins TRBV5-1 and TRBJ1-4; 9 bases match TRBD1. V lost 4 bases and J lost 7; bases outside the gene matches: 8. This CDR3 is 15 amino acids long. Germline-derived CDR1 and CDR2 are SGHRS and YFSETQ.

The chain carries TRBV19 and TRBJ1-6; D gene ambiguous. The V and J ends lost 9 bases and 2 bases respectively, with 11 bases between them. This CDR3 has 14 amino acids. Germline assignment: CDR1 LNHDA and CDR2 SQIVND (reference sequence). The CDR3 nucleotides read TGTGCCAGCCGGGGATTCCCCTATAATTCACCCCTCCACTTT. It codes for CASRGFPYNSPLHF.

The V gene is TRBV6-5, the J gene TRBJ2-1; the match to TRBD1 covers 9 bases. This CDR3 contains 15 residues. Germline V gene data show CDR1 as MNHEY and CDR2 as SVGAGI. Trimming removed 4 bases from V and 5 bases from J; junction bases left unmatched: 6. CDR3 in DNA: TGTGCCAGCAGTTCGAGCGGGACAGGGAACAATGAGCAGTTCTTC. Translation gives CASSSSGTGNNEQFF.

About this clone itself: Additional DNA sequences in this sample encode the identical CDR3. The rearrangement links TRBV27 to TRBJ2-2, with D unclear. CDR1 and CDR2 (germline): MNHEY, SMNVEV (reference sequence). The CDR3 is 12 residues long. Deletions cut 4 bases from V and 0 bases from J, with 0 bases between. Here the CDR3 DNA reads TGTGCCAGCAGTTCGAACACCGGGGAGCTGTTTTTT. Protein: CASSSNTGELFF.

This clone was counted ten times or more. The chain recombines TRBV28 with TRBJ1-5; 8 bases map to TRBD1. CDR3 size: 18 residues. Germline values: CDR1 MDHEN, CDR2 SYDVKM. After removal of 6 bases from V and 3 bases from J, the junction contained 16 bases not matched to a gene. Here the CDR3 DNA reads TGTGCCAGCAGGGCGCGCCCCACACAGGGGGGACTCAATCAGCCCCAGCATTTT. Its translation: CASRARPTQGGLNQPQHF.

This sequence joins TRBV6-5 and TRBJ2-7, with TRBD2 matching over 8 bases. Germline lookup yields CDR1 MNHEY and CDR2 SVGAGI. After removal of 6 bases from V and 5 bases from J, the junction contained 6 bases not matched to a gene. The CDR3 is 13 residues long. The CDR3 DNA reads TGTGCCAGCAGATTAGCGGGATTTCACGAGCAGTACTTC. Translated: CASRLAGFHEQYF.

CDR3 in amino acids: CASSPEEGSSGANVLTF. The CDR3 nucleotides are TGTGCCAGCAGCCCCGAGGAGGGAAGCTCTGGGGCCAACGTCCTGACTTTC. V and J are TRBV5-4 and TRBJ2-6; D possibly corresponds to TRBD2 (6 bases). The CDR3 extends over 17 amino acids. The germline CDR1 and CDR2 sequences are SGHNT and YYREEE (reference sequence). The V gene lost 4 bases and the J gene lost 0 bases, with 14 bases spanning the gap.